The 27 T cell receptor beta chains below come from one sample, sequenced in a study of patients and donors after allogeneic stem cell transplantation. Each CDR3 protein gets one entry after TCRdb re-called the RT-PCR reads with MiXCR. Here the sample spans some 880,000 distinct CDR3 sequences, under 20% being singletons. Sequenced material: blood, either unsorted or a sorted T cell fraction (not recorded which). These receptors originate from a human donor who was either an allogeneic HSCT recipient or a stem cell or donor lymphocyte infusion donor (not recorded which). It is not recorded whose cells these are; they may come from a transplant donor.

This clonotype was recorded a few times. The CDR3 sequence is CASSRASEQYF. The DNA for the CDR3 is TGCGCCAGCAGCAGAGCGAGCGAGCAGTACTTC. This chain connects TRBV5-1 to TRBJ2-7; no definite D call. There are 11 residues in the CDR3. Trimming removed 4 bases at V and 6 bases at J, with 8 bases between. Per germline, CDR1 SGHRS and CDR2 YFSETQ.

In this sample, this clonotype turned up a few times. V gene TRBV27 combines with J gene TRBJ2-1; 10 positions agree with TRBD2. CDR3 length: 15 amino acids. V was pared by 0 bases and J by 8 bases, with 4 bases of the junction left unmatched. From germline, CDR1 is MNHEY and CDR2 SMNVEV (reference sequence). CDR3 sequence: CASSLSLAGSYEQFF. CDR3 nucleotide sequence: TGTGCCAGCAGTTTATCACTAGCGGGGTCATATGAGCAGTTCTTC.

This clonotype was recorded many times. V and J are TRBV27 and TRBJ2-7; tentatively, D is TRBD2 (6 bases). The V and J ends lost 6 bases and 2 bases respectively, with 20 bases between them. The CDR3 runs to 16 residues. Germline lookup yields CDR1 MNHEY and CDR2 SMNVEV (reference sequence). In DNA, the CDR3 is TGTGCCAGCAGAACTACGAGGGGAGGCACCGCCTACGAGCAGTACTTC. Translating it yields CASRTTRGGTAYEQYF.

This clonotype has at least ten counts. CDR3 nucleotide sequence: TGTGCCAGCAGTTTGCGACTAGCGGGAGGTGAGCAGTTCTTC. This encodes CASSLRLAGGEQFF. The chain combines TRBV12-3 or TRBV12-4 with TRBJ2-1; 13 positions agree with TRBD2. J lost 9 bases, V lost 3 bases, and 2 bases had no gene match. The CDR3 length is 14 residues.

CDR3 residues: CASSSVGQAKNIQYF. CDR3 DNA sequence: TGCGCCAGCAGCTCCGTGGGGCAAGCCAAAAACATTCAGTACTTC. The gene calls are TRBV4-1 and TRBJ2-4; maybe TRBD1 (5 bases). The germline gives CDR1 MGHRA, CDR2 YSYEKL. This CDR3 has 15 residues. V was clipped by 5 bases and J by 0 bases, with 11 bases between them.

This clonotype was counted between two and nine times. The chain couples TRBV20-1 to TRBJ1-1; D unclear. Germline V CDR1 and CDR2: DFQATT, SNEGSKA (reference sequence). Trimming left V 2 bases short and J 1 base short, with 11 bases between. The length of the CDR3 is 14 residues. CDR3 amino acids: CSARFRGRNTEAFF. The CDR3 DNA sequence: TGCAGTGCTAGATTCCGGGGAAGGAACACTGAAGCTTTCTTT.

This clonotype has only a few counts. This chain links TRBV6-1 with TRBJ2-6, with D unclear. V lost 6 bases and J lost 0, with 15 bases in between. Looked up from germline, CDR1 is MNHNS and CDR2 is SASEGT. The CDR3 consists of 17 residues. The CDR3 region has the DNA TGTGCCAGCAGCCGGTCTAGAGTTGGCTCTGGGGCCAACGTCCTGACTTTC. It codes for CASSRSRVGSGANVLTF.

This clonotype was observed a few times. The gene calls are TRBV7-2 and TRBJ1-4, with TRBD1 matching over 9 bases. Germline-derived CDR1 and CDR2 are SGHTA and FQGNSA. The CDR3 length is 16 residues. Trimming removed 5 bases from V and 5 bases from J; junction bases left unmatched: 9. CDR3 DNA sequence: TGTGCCAGCAGCCGGCCACTCACAGGGGGCAATGAAAAACTGTTTTTT. It translates to CASSRPLTGGNEKLFF.

The genes are TRBV6-6 and TRBJ2-7; maybe TRBD1 (7 bases). Per germline, CDR1 MNHNY and CDR2 SVGAGI (reference sequence). The CDR3 contains 13 residues. V was trimmed by 3 bases and J by 5 bases, leaving 11 bases between them. The CDR3 loop is CASSYSGGHEQYF. The DNA of the CDR3 is TGTGCCAGCAGTTATTCAGGGGGGCACGAGCAGTACTTC.

Only a few counts were recorded for this clonotype. V is TRBV5-1 and J is TRBJ2-1; D not resolved. V lost 0 bases and J 10 bases, leaving 17 bases between the germline ends. CDR3 length equals 15 residues. Germline-derived CDR1 and CDR2 are SGHRS and YFSETQ. Written as DNA, the CDR3 is TGCGCCAGCAGCTTGGAGGCAGGAGCCCCTTTGGAGCAGTTCTTC. Protein: CASSLEAGAPLEQFF.

This clonotype was counted at least ten times. The chain carries TRBV10-3 and TRBJ2-1; 7 bases match TRBD2. The V gene end was trimmed by 7 bases and the J gene end by 1 base; junction bases not matched to a gene: 1. This CDR3 comprises 13 residues. Germline V CDR1 and CDR2: ENHRY, SYGVKD. The CDR3 here is CAIKRGSYNEQFF. As DNA, the CDR3 is TGTGCCATCAAGCGGGGATCCTACAATGAGCAGTTCTTC.

The chain links TRBV3-1 to TRBJ1-1; no reliable D call. CDR1 and CDR2 from the germline V gene are LGHDT and YNNKEL (reference sequence). With 2 bases removed from V and 6 bases from J, the gap between germline ends came to 7 bases. The CDR3 runs to 12 residues. As DNA, the CDR3 is TGTGCCAGCAGCCAAACAGATTCTGAAGCTTTCTTT. Its translation is CASSQTDSEAFF. Supplemented by reference TRBV3-1 and TRBJ1-1, the full variable domain reads DTAVSQTPKYLVTQMGNDKSIKCEQNLGHDTMYWYKQDSKKFLKIMFSYNNKELIINETVPNRFSPKSPDKAHLNLHINSLELGDSAVYFCASSQTDSEAFFGQGTRLTVV.

The chain carries TRBV10-3 and TRBJ1-6, with 7 bases aligning to TRBD1. CDR3 length: 15 residues. The germline V gene encodes CDR1 ENHRY and CDR2 SYGVKD. The V and J ends lost 6 bases and 3 bases, in that order; junction bases with no gene match: 5. CDR3 in amino acids: CAIRGGGGYNSPLHF. CDR3 bases: TGTGCCATCAGGGGAGGGGGCGGCTATAATTCACCCCTCCACTTT.

The chain uses TRBV6-1 and TRBJ1-4, with 8 bases aligning to TRBD1. With V trimmed by 6 bases and J by 11 bases, 8 bases remained unmatched. CDR1 MNHNS and CDR2 SASEGT come from the germline V gene. This CDR3 has 13 residues. The CDR3 DNA reads as TGTGCCAGCAGCCAGGGACAGGTCGAGAAACTGTTTTTT. Protein product: CASSQGQVEKLFF.

The chain links TRBV12-3 or TRBV12-4 to TRBJ1-2; TRBD1 is a possible D gene (5 bases). The CDR3 has 15 amino acids. The V end was cut by 1 base, the J end by 4 bases, with 13 bases between. The CDR3 DNA reads TGTGCCAGCAGTTTAGGGGGCGCTGGCCCCTATGGCTACACCTTC. It specifies CASSLGGAGPYGYTF.

The chain joins TRBV7-9 to TRBJ2-5; 9 bases align to TRBD2. The length of the CDR3 is 16 residues. Germline V gene sequence: CDR1 SEHNR, CDR2 FQNEAQ (reference sequence). V was pared by 1 base and J by 3 bases, with 6 bases of the junction left unmatched. The chain's CDR3 is CASSLGSGGLEETQYF. CDR3 bases: TGTGCCAGCAGCTTAGGTAGCGGGGGCCTAGAAGAGACCCAGTACTTC.

This clonotype was found many times. The gene calls are TRBV12-3 or TRBV12-4 and TRBJ2-2; D is possibly TRBD2 (6 bases). V was trimmed by 3 bases and J by 5 bases, leaving 10 bases between them. The CDR3 loop spans 14 amino acids. The CDR3 DNA reads TGTGCCAGCAGTTTGACTAGAGGAACCGGGGAGCTGTTTTTT. Amino acid sequence: CASSLTRGTGELFF.

In this sample, this clonotype turned up a few times. This chain links TRBV19 with TRBJ1-5; no firm D call. V gave up 9 bases and J gave up 6 bases, with 18 bases separating them. This CDR3 is built from 14 residues. CDR1 and CDR2 (germline): LNHDA, SQIVND (reference sequence). Written as DNA, the CDR3 is TGTGCCAGCGCTCCCGGGATCTCGGTTCAGCCCCAGCATTTT. Translated, it gives CASAPGISVQPQHF. Looking up the rest from reference TRBV19 and TRBJ1-5 gives the full variable domain: DGGITQSPKYLFRKEGQNVTLSCEQNLNHDAMYWYRQDPGQGLRLIYYSQIVNDFQKGDIAEGYSVSREKKESFPLTVTSAQKNPTAFYLCASAPGISVQPQHFGDGTRLSIL.

There are many counts of this clonotype. J is TRBJ2-3 and V is TRBV12-3 or TRBV12-4; D perhaps matches TRBD2 (6 bases). This CDR3 contains 14 residues. V gave up 6 bases and J gave up 7 bases, with 17 bases separating them. DNA for the CDR3: TGTGCCAGCAGCACCGGGACTCGCCTAAATACGCAGTATTTT. Protein sequence: CASSTGTRLNTQYF.

This clonotype has more than one count but fewer than ten. The rearrangement joins TRBV15 to TRBJ1-2; D is ambiguous. V was clipped by 1 base and J by 8 bases, with 11 bases between them. The germline V gene has CDR1 LNHNV and CDR2 YYDKDF (reference sequence). This CDR3 is 13 amino acids long. CDR3 amino acids: CATSRAQPEGYTF. The CDR3 DNA reads as TGTGCCACCAGCAGAGCCCAGCCCGAAGGCTACACCTTC.

The rearrangement joins TRBV2 to TRBJ1-1; D may be TRBD1 (5 bases). The V gene lost 8 bases and the J gene lost 1 base, with 8 bases spanning the gap. This CDR3 has 12 residues. From germline, CDR1 is SNHLY and CDR2 FYNNEI. The CDR3 loop is CASRGENTEAFF. The CDR3 coding sequence is TGTGCCAGCCGGGGGGAGAACACTGAAGCTTTCTTT.

This clonotype appeared many times. The chain links TRBV29-1 to TRBJ1-2; D is undetermined. CDR3 length equals 11 residues. Between the trimmed V and J ends, which lost 5 bases and 5 bases, there was a span of 9 bases. Germline-derived CDR1 and CDR2 are SQVTM and ANQGSEA. The CDR3 loop reads CSVWTEYGYTF. As DNA, the CDR3 is TGCAGCGTTTGGACGGAATATGGCTACACCTTC.

This clonotype was counted only a few times. The V call is TRBV20-1, the J call TRBJ2-1, with 8 bases fitting TRBD2. The CDR3 has 14 amino acids. The germline gives CDR1 DFQATT, CDR2 SNEGSKA (reference sequence). Trimming at V came to 1 base and at J to 9 bases, leaving 8 bases not matched to a gene. The CDR3: CSARGGTRVGEQFF. The CDR3 region has the DNA TGCAGTGCTAGAGGAGGGACTAGGGTGGGTGAGCAGTTCTTC.

The DNA of the CDR3 is TGTGCCAGCAGCACACCCGACAGGGGCACAGATACGCAGTATTTT. Translating it yields CASSTPDRGTDTQYF. The chain has TRBV6-1 and TRBJ2-3, with 7 bases matching TRBD1. The CDR3 covers 15 residues. V was clipped by 6 bases and J by 1 base; unmatched bases: 7. The germline gives CDR1 MNHNS, CDR2 SASEGT.

V and J are TRBV7-9 and TRBJ2-7, with TRBD2 matching over 13 bases. This CDR3 spans 16 amino acids. Germline lookup yields CDR1 SEHNR and CDR2 FQNEAQ (reference sequence). The V gene end was trimmed by 5 bases and the J gene end by 4 bases; junction bases not matched to a gene: 8. CDR3 nucleotides: TGTGCCAGCAGCCCCCTACTAGCGGGAGGGCCGTACGAGCAGTACTTC. It yields the protein CASSPLLAGGPYEQYF.

This clonotype has a handful of counts. The CDR3 sequence is CASYGGNRYGYTF. The CDR3 nucleotides are TGTGCCAGCTATGGGGGGAACCGGTATGGCTACACCTTC. The rearrangement joins TRBV12-3 or TRBV12-4 to TRBJ1-2; D perhaps matches TRBD1 (5 bases). CDR3 length equals 13 residues. V was shortened by 8 bases and J by 5 bases, with 15 bases between the two germline ends.

The chain employs TRBV29-1 and TRBJ2-7, with 7 bases identical to TRBD1. This CDR3 comprises 14 residues. The V gene end was trimmed by 1 base and the J gene end by 5 bases; junction bases not matched to a gene: 8. Looked up from germline, CDR1 is SQVTM and CDR2 is ANQGSEA. CDR3 loop: CSVEGETGLDEQYF. The CDR3 DNA reads TGCAGCGTTGAAGGGGAGACAGGGCTCGACGAGCAGTACTTC.